This T cell receptor beta chain was profiled in a study of CD8+CD57+ T cells in acquired aplastic anemia. At the level of the study: Sorted cells (CD4+ and CD8+) yielded DNA amounts that averaged roughly 3 ug. Study-wide results and limits: There were some 30 CD8+ CDR3 sequences that occurred in both patients and controls.

This CDR3 is built from 13 residues. Germline V lookup: CDR1 SQVTM, CDR2 ANQGSEA. Between the trimmed V and J ends, which lost 3 bases and 2 bases, there was a span of 10 bases. For CDR3 and TCR beta VDJ profiling, genomic DNA was the template used. MiXCR, applied by TCRdb to the reads, yields one record per CDR3 protein. The table shows hundreds of thousands of distinct CDR3 sequences, with 65% to 75% occurring only once. As to this clonotype: The antigen is not known.

What was sequenced was sorted CD4+, CD8+, or CD8+CD57+ T cells (not recorded which) from PBMCs. This sequence originates from a human donor in good health, serving as a control. The chain carries TRBV29-1 and TRBJ1-2; D gene uncertain. The CDR3 sequence: CSVDFAGNYGYTF. The CDR3 DNA is TGCAGCGTTGACTTTGCCGGAAACTATGGCTACACCTTC.